This TCR beta chain was obtained from a study of cytomegalovirus exposure and HLA in healthy donors. The PCR used 60 Vbeta and 13 Jbeta primers. Sequencing used immunoSEQ multiplex PCR; TCRdb keeps in-frame clones, though not all of them. The sample shows approximately 160,000 clones, approximately 85% of them seen only once. Study findings and constraints: TCR association rates varied by HLA locus in a later analysis, with DRB1 highest and HLA-C lowest. Listed as cytomegalovirus-associated were 150 to 200 TCR beta chains. One variant, a missense change in DCLRE1C, was linked in a later analysis to TCR beta V- and J-gene trimming.

With regard to this clone: Its specificity is unknown.

Trimming removed 7 bases from V and 4 bases from J, with 13 bases in between. Germline V gene sequence: CDR1 WNHNN, CDR2 SYGVQD (reference sequence). This CDR3 region has 14 residues. The V call is TRBV10-1, the J call TRBJ1-4, with D possibly being TRBD1 (5 bases). This receptor was identified in a girl under 18 in good health and CMV-seropositive. Sequencing input: PBMCs. The CDR3 reads CASINRRVNEKLFF. In DNA form, the CDR3 reads TGCGCCAGCATTAACAGGAGAGTTAATGAAAAACTGTTTTTT.